The 10 T cell receptor beta chains presented below share a single source sample, sequenced in a study of blood T cell repertoires in COVID-19. Sequencing used immunoSEQ multiplex PCR; TCRdb keeps in-frame clones, though not all of them. The profile shows over 350,000 clones, about 88% of them singletons. Sequencing used PBMCs or T cells enriched from blood (not recorded which). These receptors came from a woman between 18 and 30 years old who had recovered from COVID-19.

The genes are TRBV18 and TRBJ2-3, with 10 nucleotides matching TRBD2. The V gene's germline CDR1 is KGHSH and CDR2 LQKENI. Unmatched junction bases numbered 12, after V lost 1 base and J lost 8 bases. This CDR3 region has 17 residues. The CDR3 DNA reads TGTGCCAGCTCACCACTGTCCAGCGGGGGGGCCCGCGGTACGCAGTATTTT. The encoded protein is CASSPLSSGGARGTQYF.

The V and J genes are TRBV28 and TRBJ1-2, with D uncertain. V shed 4 bases and J shed 5 bases, with 8 bases lying between them. The length of the CDR3 is 12 residues. CDR1 and CDR2 from the germline V gene are MDHEN and SYDVKM. CDR3 coding DNA: TGTGCCAGCAGTTCCCGGACTTATGGCTACACCTTC. Residues: CASSSRTYGYTF.

The chain carries TRBV5-8 and TRBJ2-3; the D gene is possibly TRBD2 (6 bases). This CDR3 is built from 17 residues. Trimming left V 0 bases short and J 4 bases short, with 18 bases between. Germline V CDR1 and CDR2: SGHTS, YDEGEE. CDR3 amino acids: CASSLVGRGAMADTQYF. The CDR3 DNA is TGTGCCAGCAGCTTGGTTGGTCGCGGGGCGATGGCAGATACGCAGTATTTT.

The chain employs TRBV7-8 and TRBJ2-7; D gene uncertain. The CDR3 runs 11 residues. Germline V gives CDR1 SGHVS, CDR2 FQNEAQ. V was cut by 5 bases and J by 5 bases, with 7 bases left in between. The DNA for the CDR3 is TGTGCCAGCAGCACAGAACACGAGCAGTACTTC. The encoded protein is CASSTEHEQYF.

The V and J genes are TRBV9 and TRBJ2-7; 7 bases line up with TRBD1. The CDR3 sequence is 15 residues long. Germline-derived CDR1 and CDR2 are SGDLS and YYNGEE. The ends lost 1 base at V and 0 bases at J; junction bases unmatched: 4. The CDR3 sequence: CASSVSEGASYEQYF. Here the CDR3 DNA reads TGTGCCAGCAGCGTATCAGAGGGGGCCTCCTACGAGCAGTACTTC.

The chain has TRBV6-4 and TRBJ2-1; unclear D gene. This CDR3 has 13 residues. Trimming removed 4 bases at V and 13 bases at J, with 17 bases between. CDR1 MRHNA and CDR2 SNTAGT come from the germline V gene. CDR3 region: CASSANSFSGQFF. Written as DNA, the CDR3 is TGTGCCAGCAGTGCCAACAGCTTCTCCGGTCAGTTCTTC.

This clone was counted once. This rearrangement joins TRBV6-5 to TRBJ2-5; TRBD2 is a possible D gene (6 bases). The CDR3 is made up of 10 amino acids. CDR1 is MNHEY, CDR2 SVGAGI, per germline. The V and J ends lost 6 bases and 12 bases respectively, with 11 bases between them. The CDR3 here is CASRGRGKYF. The DNA of the CDR3 is TGTGCCAGCAGGGGGCGGGGAAAGTACTTC.

This clone was counted ten times or more. The chain recombines TRBV6-2 or TRBV6-3 with TRBJ1-5; 7 nucleotides align to TRBD1. Germline CDR1 and CDR2: MNHEY and SVGEGT. The V segment lost 2 bases and the J segment 0 bases; nucleotides outside the gene matches: 7. The CDR3 contains 17 residues. CDR3 nucleotides: TGTGCCAGCAGTTACGACAGGGTATACCATAGCAATCAGCCCCAGCATTTT. Residues: CASSYDRVYHSNQPQHF.

The CDR3 nucleotides read TGTGCCAGCAGTGGGGGGCCGGGACAGAGCTCCTACAATGAGCAGTTCTTC. It translates to CASSGGPGQSSYNEQFF. The gene calls are TRBV28 and TRBJ2-1, with a tentative D call TRBD1 (7 bases). The ends were cut back, 5 bases at V and 0 bases at J, with 17 bases in the middle. CDR3 size: 17 residues. CDR1 and CDR2 from the germline V gene are MDHEN and SYDVKM.

The V and J genes are TRBV16 and TRBJ1-5; the match to TRBD1 covers 10 bases. CDR1 is KGHSY, CDR2 FQNENV, per germline. The V gene end was trimmed by 0 bases and the J gene end by 3 bases; junction bases not matched to a gene: 11. The CDR3 runs to 19 residues. CDR3 bases: TGTGCCAGCAGCCAATCCCAAAGGACAGGGGGACTATCCAATCAGCCCCAGCATTTT. Translated: CASSQSQRTGGLSNQPQHF.